This T cell receptor beta chain is drawn from a study of breast tumors, draining lymph nodes, adjacent tissues. Study-level points and caveats: Tumor and nontumor repertoires were significantly more similar in luminal-like than in basal-like breast cancer. The data were judged consistent with most tumor T cells coming from lymph node and expanding in tumor.

TCRdb passed the multiplex PCR reads through MiXCR, listing each CDR3 protein once. The sample shows about 110,000 distinct CDR3 sequences, about 31% of them seen only once. Breast cancer patients provided tissue from their axillary draining lymph nodes. CDR1 MDHEN and CDR2 SYDVKM come from the germline V gene. The V end was cut by 5 bases, the J end by 0 bases, with 13 bases between. This CDR3 contains 15 residues. In the case of this clonotype: The antigen is not known.

The specimen sequenced was axillary lymph node tissue. J is TRBJ1-1 and V is TRBV28; TRBD1 is a possible D gene (6 bases). The source is a female donor with breast cancer. Some clones in this sample may be carry-over from other donors' samples. The CDR3 here is CASSPWTAMNTEAFF. CDR3 DNA sequence: TGTGCCAGCAGTCCATGGACAGCTATGAACACTGAAGCTTTCTTT.